This paragraph covers one TCR beta chain sequence. The sample originates from a study of CD8 T cells in Susac syndrome. Reverse transcription of roughly 0.45 to 1 ug RNA used random hexamers. Across 54 Vbeta and 13 Jbeta, immunoSEQ multiplex PCR amplified TCR beta CDR3. TCRdb reprocessed the immunoSEQ multiplex PCR reads with MiXCR, giving one entry per CDR3 protein. The sample includes some 68,000 distinct CDR3 sequences, 93% of them seen just once. The V end lost 5 bases, the J end lost 4 bases, and 11 bases lay between the germline ends. CDR1 is DFQATT, CDR2 SNEGSKA, per germline (reference sequence). CDR3 length: 12 amino acids.

The TCR was taken from a human donor with Susac syndrome. The source material was CD4+ T cells from PBMCs. This chain joins TRBV20-1 and TRBJ2-5, with no clear D. DNA for the CDR3: TGCAGTGCTGCCATAGTAGGAGAGACCCAGTACTTC. Protein sequence: CSAAIVGETQYF.